The TCR beta chain under discussion was sequenced for a study of human T cells and chemical hapten exposure. Study summary: Per-sample TCR yield variation was attributed mainly to small pooled library volume differences. Study-wide points: Donors' alopecia may make their immune response differ from healthy people's.

The time point is: patch test 1, 2 weeks after DPC sensitization. Treatment specified: therapeutic diphenylcyclopropenone sensitization with weekly scalp DPC. The donor pool consisted of alopecia patients aged 18 to 70 years, considered suitable for DPC. This clonotype was recorded a few times. The target antigen is unknown. Via MiXCR, TCRdb re-called the RACE reads, giving one row per CDR3 protein. This table has 80,000 to 95,000 distinct CDR3 sequences, approximately 11% appearing once. Sequencing used whole blood, obtained in connection with sensitization to the hapten diphenylcyclopropenone (DPC). This sequence originates from a woman in her fifties or sixties with alopecia areata. Some clones in this sample may be carry-over from other donors' samples.

Here the CDR3 DNA reads TGTGCCAGCAGCCTTACAGGCCCCCCCTATGGCTACACCTTC. Translation: CASSLTGPPYGYTF. The chain is built from TRBV5-6 and TRBJ1-2, with D perhaps matching TRBD1 (5 bases). CDR1 and CDR2 (germline): SGHDT, YYEEEE. V was shortened by 4 bases and J by 4 bases, with 14 bases between the two germline ends. CDR3 length: 14 residues.